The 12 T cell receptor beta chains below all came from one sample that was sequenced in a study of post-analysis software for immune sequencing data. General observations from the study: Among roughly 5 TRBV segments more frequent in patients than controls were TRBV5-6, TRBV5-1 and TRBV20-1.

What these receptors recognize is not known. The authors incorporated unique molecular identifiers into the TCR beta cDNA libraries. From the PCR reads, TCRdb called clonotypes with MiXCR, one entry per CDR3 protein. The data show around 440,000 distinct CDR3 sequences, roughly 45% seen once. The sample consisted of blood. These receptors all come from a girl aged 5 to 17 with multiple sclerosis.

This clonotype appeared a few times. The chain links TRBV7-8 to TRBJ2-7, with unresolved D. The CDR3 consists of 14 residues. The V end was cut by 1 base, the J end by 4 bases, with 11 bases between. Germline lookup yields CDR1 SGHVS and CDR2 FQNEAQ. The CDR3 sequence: CASSLVPNPYEQYF. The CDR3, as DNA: TGTGCCAGCAGCTTAGTTCCCAACCCATACGAGCAGTACTTC.

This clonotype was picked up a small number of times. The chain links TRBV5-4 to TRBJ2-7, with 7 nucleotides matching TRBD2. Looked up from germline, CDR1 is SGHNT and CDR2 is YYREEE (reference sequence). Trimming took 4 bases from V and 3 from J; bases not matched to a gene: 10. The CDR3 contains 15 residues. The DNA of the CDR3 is TGTGCCAGCAGCCCGAGGGGCGGGAGCGACTACGAGCAGTACTTC. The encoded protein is CASSPRGGSDYEQYF. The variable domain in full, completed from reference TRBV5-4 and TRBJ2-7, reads ETGVTQSPTHLIKTRGQQVTLRCSSQSGHNTVSWYQQALGQGPQFIFQYYREEENGRGNFPPRFSGLQFPNYSSELNVNALELDDSALYLCASSPRGGSDYEQYFGPGTRLTVT.

The CDR3 DNA reads as TGTGCCAGCAGCCCCTCGGACAGGCCCTCCTACGAGCAGTACTTC. The encoded protein is CASSPSDRPSYEQYF. This chain uses TRBV3-1 with TRBJ2-7, with 7 bases matching TRBD1. Germline V CDR1 and CDR2: LGHDT, YNNKEL (reference sequence). V lost 4 bases and J lost 0; bases outside the gene matches: 6. CDR3 size: 15 residues.

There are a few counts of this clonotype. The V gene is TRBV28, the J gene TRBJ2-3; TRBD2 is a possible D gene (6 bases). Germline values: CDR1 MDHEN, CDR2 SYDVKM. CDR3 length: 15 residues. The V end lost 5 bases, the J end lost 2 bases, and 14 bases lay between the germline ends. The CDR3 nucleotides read TGTGCCAGCAGTGTCCTCCTAGCGTACACAGATACGCAGTATTTT. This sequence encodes CASSVLLAYTDTQYF.

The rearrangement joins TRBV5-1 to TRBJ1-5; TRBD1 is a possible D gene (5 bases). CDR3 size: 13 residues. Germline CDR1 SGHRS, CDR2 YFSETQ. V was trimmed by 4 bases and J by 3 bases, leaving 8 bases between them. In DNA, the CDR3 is TGCGCCAGCAGCCAGGGTCTCAATCAGCCCCAGCATTTT. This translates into CASSQGLNQPQHF.

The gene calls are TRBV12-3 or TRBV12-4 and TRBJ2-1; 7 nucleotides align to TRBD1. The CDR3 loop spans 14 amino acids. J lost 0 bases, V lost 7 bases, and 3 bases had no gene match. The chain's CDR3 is CASIRQGSYNEQFF. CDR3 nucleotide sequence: TGTGCCAGCATAAGACAGGGCTCCTACAATGAGCAGTTCTTC.

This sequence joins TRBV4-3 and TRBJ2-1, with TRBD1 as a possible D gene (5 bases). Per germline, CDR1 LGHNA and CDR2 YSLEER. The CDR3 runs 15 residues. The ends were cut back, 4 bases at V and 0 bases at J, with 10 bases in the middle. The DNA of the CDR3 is TGCGCCAGCAGCCCCCACGACAGCTCCTACAATGAGCAGTTCTTC. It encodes CASSPHDSSYNEQFF.

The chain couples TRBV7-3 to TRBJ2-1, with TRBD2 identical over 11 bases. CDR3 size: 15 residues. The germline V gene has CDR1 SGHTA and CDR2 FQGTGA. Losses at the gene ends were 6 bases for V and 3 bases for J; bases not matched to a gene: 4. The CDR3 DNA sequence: TGTGCCAGCAGTCCGACTAGCGGGAACTACAATGAGCAGTTCTTC. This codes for CASSPTSGNYNEQFF.

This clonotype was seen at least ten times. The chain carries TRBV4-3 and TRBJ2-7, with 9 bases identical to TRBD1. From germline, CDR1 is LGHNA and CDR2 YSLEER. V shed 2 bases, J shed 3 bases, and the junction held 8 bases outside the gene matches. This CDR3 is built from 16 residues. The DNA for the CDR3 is TGCGCCAGCAGCCAAAGTCGGGGGACAGGGTACTACGAGCAGTACTTC. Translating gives CASSQSRGTGYYEQYF.

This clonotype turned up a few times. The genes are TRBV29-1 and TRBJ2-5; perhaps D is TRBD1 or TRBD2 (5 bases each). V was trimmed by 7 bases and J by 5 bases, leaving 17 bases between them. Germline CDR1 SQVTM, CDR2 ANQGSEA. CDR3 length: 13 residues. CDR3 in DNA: TGCAGCGGAGCCACGAACAGGAGGGAGACCCAGTACTTC. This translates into CSGATNRRETQYF.

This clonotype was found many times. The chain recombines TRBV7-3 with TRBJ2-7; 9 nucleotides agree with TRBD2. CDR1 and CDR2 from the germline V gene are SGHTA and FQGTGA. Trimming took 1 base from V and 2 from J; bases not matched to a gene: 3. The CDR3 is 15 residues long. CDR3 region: CASSLNSGSAYEQYF. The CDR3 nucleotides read TGTGCCAGCAGCTTAAATAGCGGGAGTGCCTACGAGCAGTACTTC.

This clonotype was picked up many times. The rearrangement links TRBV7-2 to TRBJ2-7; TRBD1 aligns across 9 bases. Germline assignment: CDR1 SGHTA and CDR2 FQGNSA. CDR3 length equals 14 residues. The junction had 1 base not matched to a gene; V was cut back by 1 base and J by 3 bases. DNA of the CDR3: TGTGCCAGCAGCTTAGGGGGACAGGGCTACGAGCAGTACTTC. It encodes CASSLGGQGYEQYF.